This T cell receptor beta chain was recovered during a study of T cell repertoires in cytomegalovirus infection. TCRdb independently ran MiXCR on the reads; one entry per CDR3 protein. The data contain roughly 310,000 distinct CDR3 sequences, 25% to 35% of them singletons. With regard to this clonotype: Its antigen is currently unknown.

The material sequenced was cultured PBMCs, taken from culture after CMV antigen stimulation. This TCR derives from a human donor in good health (CMV status not recorded). Some clones in this sample may be carry-over from other donors' samples.

The CDR3 reads CASSFTGDGGGYTF. Written as DNA, the CDR3 is TGTGCCAGCAGCTTCACAGGGGATGGTGGTGGCTACACCTTC. The chain uses TRBV27 and TRBJ1-2, with TRBD1 identical over 7 bases. Per the germline V gene, CDR1 is MNHEY and CDR2 is SMNVEV (reference sequence). V shed 6 bases and J 7 bases; nucleotides not matched to a gene: 11. This CDR3 has 14 residues.